This T cell receptor (beta chain) was profiled in a study of T-cell reconstitution after alpha-beta-depleted transplantation in children (dated by TCRdb to about 2016). Concerning the study at large: The study quantitatively tracked T-cell immune reconstitution after TCRalphabeta/CD19-depleted allogeneic hematopoietic cell transplantation in children using TCR repertoire profiling. The investigation overall reported the following: In some patients, the high TCRbeta diversity seen at day 60 was put down to recipient T cells and intrathymic progenitors that had survived conditioning. The frequencies of hyperexpanded clones fell over the following months, and after one year, T-cell counts and TCRbeta diversity were mostly attributed to newly produced T cells. The apparently early alphabetaT-cell count recovery about two months after transplant was reportedly dependent on only several hundred rapidly expanded clones derived from non-depleted graft cells.

The library was built by means of PCR. The sequencing machine was an Illumina HiSeq 2500. To normalize quantification of the TCRbeta repertoire, the TCR libraries were built with molecular barcoding that relied on unique molecular identifiers. The raw public reads went through TCRdb reprocessing: fastp at Q25, MiXCR clone calling, in-frame beta chains kept. Each CDR3 protein appears once, grouped with its most common genes and DNA. The sample contains about 300,000 distinct CDR3 sequences, roughly a tenth of them found a single time. The ten largest clones take up just under 7.5% of the sample. The treatment or condition label of this sample denotes: allogeneic hematopoietic cell transplantation with graft depleted of TCRalphabeta T cells and CD19 B cells. Transplant recipients were children who received TCRalphabeta/CD19-depleted allogeneic hematopoietic cell grafts. Here V drops 1 base and J drops 3 bases, and the junction holds 5 bases not matched to any gene. Its CDR3 holds 17 amino acids, cysteine through phenylalanine. Only the CDR3 DNA is retained, 51 bases long and in frame from the first base. The germline V gene (reference sequence) gives CDR1 as MNHEY and CDR2 as SMNVEV.

In regard to this clonotype: Its antigen remains unidentified. One base away there is no much larger clone; base qualities are not given.

The rearrangement joined TRBV27 to TRBJ2-3; 12 middle bases align to TRBD2. The source material was PBMCs, sampled before TCRalphabeta/CD19-depleted stem cell transplant. The receptor was derived from a boy under two years old with acute myeloid leukemia, due to receive a stem cell transplant. The nucleotide sequence is TGTGCCAGCAGTTTATTCGGTCTAGCGGGAGGGACAGATACGCAGTATTTT. Its protein product is CASSLFGLAGGTDTQYF.